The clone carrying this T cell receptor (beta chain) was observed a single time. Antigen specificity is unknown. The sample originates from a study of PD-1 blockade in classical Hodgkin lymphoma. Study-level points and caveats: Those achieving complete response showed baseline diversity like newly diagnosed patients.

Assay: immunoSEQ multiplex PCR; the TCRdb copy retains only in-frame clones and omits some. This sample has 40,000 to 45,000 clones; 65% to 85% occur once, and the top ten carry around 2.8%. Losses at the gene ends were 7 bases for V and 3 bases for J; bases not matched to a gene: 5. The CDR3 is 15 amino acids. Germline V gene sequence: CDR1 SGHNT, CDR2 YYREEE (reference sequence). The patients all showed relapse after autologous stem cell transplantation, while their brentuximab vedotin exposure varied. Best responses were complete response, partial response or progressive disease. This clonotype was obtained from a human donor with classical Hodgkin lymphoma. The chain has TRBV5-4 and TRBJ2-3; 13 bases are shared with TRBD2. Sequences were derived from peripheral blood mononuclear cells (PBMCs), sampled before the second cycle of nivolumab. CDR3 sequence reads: CASQLAGGRTDTQYF. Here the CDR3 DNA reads TGTGCCAGCCAACTAGCGGGGGGGCGTACAGATACGCAGTATTTT.